A single T cell receptor (beta chain) is shown here with its context. One end of the junction does not line up with germline, which may come from a read error. Germline values: CDR1 WSHSY, CDR2 SAAADI. CDR3 length equals 16 residues. In the source study's methods: Estimated nucleated cell counts came from reference gene primer amplification. TCRdb keeps only in-frame clones here, not all; method: immunoSEQ multiplex PCR. V and J calls and clone size are as listed in that table; D and trimming were resolved from the DNA. The repertoire consists of roughly 130,000 clones, with roughly 80% occurring once and the leading ten covering 1.5% to 2%. These data are taken from a study of blood T cell repertoires in COVID-19. Across the study: In each case, the material was cDNA or gDNA derived from T cells, B-cell-depleted T cells, or PBMCs.

The receptor was derived from a man between 65 and 85 years old with acute or convalescent COVID-19. The chain combines TRBV10-2 with TRBJ1-3; TRBD1 is a possible D gene (5 bases). What was sequenced was peripheral blood. In DNA form, the CDR3 reads TGCGCCAGCCGTGACCCGGGGGGGTCGTCCGGAAACACCATATATTTT. Translating it yields CASRDPGGSSGNTIYF.